Each of the 18 T cell receptor beta chains below was sequenced from the same sample in a study of blood T cell repertoires in COVID-19. The table came from immunoSEQ multiplex PCR; TCRdb's copy has only in-frame clones and leaves some out. The table has about 170,000 clones, around 83% seen once; the top ten hold about 3.5%. Sequencing was performed on PBMCs or T cells enriched from blood (not recorded which). The origin of the receptors is a woman aged 45-65 years in a cohort exposed to, infected with or recovered from COVID-19 (not recorded which).

The chain recombines TRBV19 with TRBJ2-5, with 12 positions matching TRBD2. The V gene end was trimmed by 5 bases and the J gene end by 4 bases; junction bases not matched to a gene: 5. The germline V gene encodes CDR1 LNHDA and CDR2 SQIVND (reference sequence). CDR3 length: 15 amino acids. CDR3: CASSPLAGGIETQYF. The CDR3 bases are TGTGCCAGTAGTCCCCTAGCGGGGGGGATAGAGACCCAGTACTTC.

This clone was seen a single time. The chain recombines TRBV19 with TRBJ1-5; TRBD1 might be the D (6 bases). The germline gives CDR1 LNHDA, CDR2 SQIVND (reference sequence). Deletions cut 8 bases from V and 5 bases from J, with 13 bases between. CDR3 length equals 13 residues. CDR3 DNA: TGTGCCAGTCCCGCGGGGGCTCATCAGCCCCAGCATTTT. Encoded protein: CASPAGAHQPQHF.

V is TRBV7-9 and J is TRBJ2-1; a weak D match, TRBD1 (6 bases). The CDR3 consists of 14 residues. The V gene's germline CDR1 is SEHNR and CDR2 FQNEAQ (reference sequence). V gave up 5 bases and J gave up 2 bases, with 10 bases separating them. The DNA for the CDR3 is TGTGCCAGCAGCAACACAGGGACCTACAATGAGCAGTTCTTC. It codes for CASSNTGTYNEQFF.

The chain uses TRBV19 and TRBJ2-1; D remains ambiguous. The CDR3 is 13 amino acids. Germline CDR1 reads LNHDA; CDR2 reads SQIVND (reference sequence). V lost 5 bases, J lost 4 bases, and 9 bases lay in between. CDR3 sequence: CASSPGFYNEQFF. CDR3 coding DNA: TGTGCCAGTAGTCCAGGATTTTACAATGAGCAGTTCTTC.

This clone was seen just once. Additional DNA sequences in this sample encode the identical CDR3. This chain joins TRBV7-8 and TRBJ2-2; D is ambiguous. The CDR3 contains 15 residues. V dropped 1 base and J dropped 0 bases, with 6 bases sitting between them. Germline lookup yields CDR1 SGHVS and CDR2 FQNEAQ. The CDR3 nucleotides are TGTGCCAGCAGCTTAGTTTCTACGAACACCGGGGAGCTGTTTTTT. Protein product: CASSLVSTNTGELFF.

V is TRBV5-4 and J is TRBJ1-1; D is uncertain. Germline assignment: CDR1 SGHNT and CDR2 YYREEE (reference sequence). V was pared by 6 bases and J by 1 base, with 7 bases between. CDR3 length equals 12 residues. This CDR3 is CASKRANTEAFF. In DNA form, the CDR3 reads TGTGCCAGCAAGAGGGCGAACACTGAAGCTTTCTTT.

The V gene is TRBV7-2, the J gene TRBJ1-5; D is unresolved. V was trimmed by 8 bases and J by 4 bases, leaving 12 bases between them. CDR3 length equals 13 residues. The germline gives CDR1 SGHTA, CDR2 FQGNSA. The DNA for the CDR3 is TGTGCCAGCGCGGCGGGCGTAAATCAGCCCCAGCATTTT. Translating it yields CASAAGVNQPQHF. The variable domain in full, completed from reference TRBV7-2 and TRBJ1-5, reads GAGVSQSPSNKVTEKGKDVELRCDPISGHTALYWYRQSLGQGLEFLIYFQGNSAPDKSGLPSDRFSAERTGGSVSTLTIQRTQQEDSAVYLCASAAGVNQPQHFGDGTRLSIL.

The chain links TRBV18 to TRBJ2-2; D is ambiguous. The ends were cut back, 6 bases at V and 0 bases at J, with 11 bases in the middle. The CDR3 sequence is 15 residues long. Germline V lookup: CDR1 KGHSH, CDR2 LQKENI. This CDR3 reads CASSSQKANTGELFF. CDR3 bases: TGTGCCAGCTCCTCCCAGAAAGCGAACACCGGGGAGCTGTTTTTT. Together with reference TRBV18 and TRBJ2-2, the CDR3 gives the full variable domain: NAGVMQNPRHLVRRRGQEARLRCSPMKGHSHVYWYRQLPEEGLKFMVYLQKENIIDESGMPKERFSAEFPKEGPSILRIQQVVRGDSAAYFCASSSQKANTGELFFGEGSRLTVL.

The chain is built from TRBV25-1 and TRBJ2-2; 8 bases align to TRBD1. CDR3 size: 13 residues. In germline, CDR1 is MGHDK, CDR2 SYGVNS. After removal of 10 bases from V and 6 bases from J, the junction contained 7 bases not matched to a gene. CDR3: CATTQGDAGELFF. The CDR3 coding sequence is TGTGCCACCACACAGGGGGACGCCGGGGAGCTGTTTTTT.

The genes are TRBV28 and TRBJ2-3; D is ambiguous. Looked up from germline, CDR1 is MDHEN and CDR2 is SYDVKM. CDR3 size: 12 residues. The V end lost 6 bases, the J end lost 5 bases, and 9 bases lay between the germline ends. The CDR3 DNA sequence: TGTGCCAGCAGCCCAGTACGAGATACGCAGTATTTT. It encodes CASSPVRDTQYF.

J is TRBJ1-1 and V is TRBV7-8; D is uncertain. Germline CDR1 is SGHVS and CDR2 is FQNEAQ. Trimming cost V 0 bases and J 10 bases, with 15 bases left between them. The CDR3 totals 14 residues. Written as DNA, the CDR3 is TGTGCCAGCAGCTTAGCGGGGAGGTTCGACGGAGCTTTCTTT. Amino acid sequence: CASSLAGRFDGAFF.

The chain employs TRBV19 and TRBJ1-2; D not certain. V gave up 3 bases and J gave up 8 bases, with 22 bases separating them. Germline loops: CDR1 LNHDA, CDR2 SQIVND (reference sequence). The CDR3 has 16 amino acids. The DNA of the CDR3 is TGTGCCAGTAGTATTTTACAGCCTAACAGTAGATCGGGCTACACCTTC. Protein sequence: CASSILQPNSRSGYTF.

CDR3 sequence (DNA): TGTGCCAGCAGGAATTTTCTAGCGGAACAAGAGACCCAGTACTTC. This encodes CASRNFLAEQETQYF. The chain joins TRBV3-1 (or the pseudogene TRBV3-2) to TRBJ2-5, with 7 bases aligning to TRBD2. V shed 6 bases, J shed 2 bases, and the junction held 9 bases outside the gene matches. Germline CDR1 is LGHDT and CDR2 is YNNKEL (reference sequence). The CDR3 loop spans 15 amino acids.

V is TRBV18 and J is TRBJ1-3; D call uncertain. CDR3 size: 16 residues. The V end lost 3 bases, the J end lost 4 bases, and 16 bases lay between the germline ends. Germline V gene sequence: CDR1 KGHSH, CDR2 LQKENI. For the CDR3, the DNA is TGTGCCAGCTCACCGAACGTGAGGGAGTCCGGAAACACCATATATTTT. As protein: CASSPNVRESGNTIYF.

This rearrangement joins TRBV2 to TRBJ2-2; D is undetermined. V dropped 4 bases and J dropped 4 bases, with 4 bases sitting between them. The CDR3 extends over 12 amino acids. CDR1 and CDR2 from the germline V gene are SNHLY and FYNNEI. For the CDR3, the DNA is TGTGCCAGCAGTGTAATCACCGGGGAGCTGTTTTTT. This gives the protein CASSVITGELFF.

This chain uses TRBV6-2 or TRBV6-3 with TRBJ2-3, with 12 bases matching TRBD2. Per germline, CDR1 MNHEY and CDR2 SVGEGT. This CDR3 region has 16 residues. V was clipped by 2 bases and J by 5 bases; unmatched bases: 5. The CDR3, as DNA: TGTGCCAGCAGTTACGGCCTAGCGGGGGGGCAAGATACGCAGTATTTT. Protein sequence: CASSYGLAGGQDTQYF.

The chain employs TRBV7-3 and TRBJ2-2; maybe TRBD2 (6 bases). V lost 0 bases and J 1 base, leaving 9 bases between the germline ends. The CDR3 has 16 amino acids. Germline V lookup: CDR1 SGHTA, CDR2 FQGTGA. CDR3 amino acids: CASSLTGTQNTGELFF. CDR3 nucleotide sequence: TGTGCCAGCAGCTTAACCGGGACTCAGAACACCGGGGAGCTGTTTTTT.

This clone appeared once. V gene TRBV18 combines with J gene TRBJ1-1; D uncertain. Germline lookup yields CDR1 KGHSH and CDR2 LQKENI. The CDR3 contains 15 residues. V was pared by 0 bases and J by 3 bases, with 11 bases between. The CDR3 here is CASSPPLGVYTEAFF. The CDR3 DNA sequence: TGTGCCAGCTCACCACCTCTAGGTGTGTACACTGAAGCTTTCTTT.